Listed below are T cell receptor beta chains from one sample, sequenced in a study of breast tumors, draining lymph nodes, adjacent tissues. Each CDR3 protein gets one entry after TCRdb re-called the multiplex PCR reads with MiXCR. Of under 150,000 distinct CDR3 sequences listed, 21% are singletons. The specimen was axillary lymph node tissue. The source is a female donor with breast cancer. Some clones in this sample may be carry-over from other donors' samples. Both conserved end residues are part of each CDR3. D genes are given only for firm matches. Only some rows state a clone size, as once, few, many or a class for expanded clones.

TRBV11-2,TRBJ2-7,many,TRBD1,TGTGCCAGCAGCCGGACAGGGGGCGCAAACTCAGGCTCCTACGAGCAGTACTTC,CASSRTGGANSGSYEQYF
TRBV3-1,TRBJ2-1,many,TRBD2,TGTGCCAGCAGCCAAGGCCGCGGGGGCGGGAGGGTCAATGAGCAGTTCTTC,CASSQGRGGGRVNEQFF
TRBV5-1,TRBJ2-7,many,TRBD2,TGCGCCAGCAGCCGGACTAGCGGTTCTTACGAGCAGTACTTC,CASSRTSGSYEQYF
TRBV20-1,TRBJ1-2,many,NA,TGCAGTGCTAGGGGGTACGGATCTAACTATGGCTACACCTTC,CSARGYGSNYGYTF
TRBV18,TRBJ2-3,many,NA,TGTGCCAGCTCACCCAGGGCATGGGGCACAGATACGCAGTATTTT,CASSPRAWGTDTQYF
TRBV5-4,TRBJ2-2,few,NA,TGTGCCAGCAGCGTCAGGGGGGGCCCCGGGGAGCTGTTTTTT,CASSVRGGPGELFF
TRBV6-5,TRBJ2-3,many,NA,TGTGCCAGCAGTTCGGGCGGGATCCCAGATACGCAGTATTTT,CASSSGGIPDTQYF
TRBV10-2,TRBJ2-1,many,TRBD1,TGCGCCAGCAGTTACAGGGGGTATGAGCAGTTCTTC,CASSYRGYEQFF
TRBV20-1,TRBJ1-6,many,NA,TGCAGTGCTATGAGCCCCCCGACGGCCAATTCACCCCTCCACTTT,CSAMSPPTANSPLHF
TRBV2,TRBJ1-2,many,NA,TGTGCCAGCAGTGTTGGGCAGCCATCTAACTATGGCTACACCTTC,CASSVGQPSNYGYTF
TRBV28,TRBJ2-5,NA,TRBD1,TGTGCCAGCAGCCCGACTGCCTACAGGGGGCGCCTGAAGACCCAGTACTTC,CASSPTAYRGRLKTQYF
TRBV19,TRBJ2-2,NA,TRBD2,TGTGCCAGTAGTGGGGAGACTAGCGGATTCGGGGAGCTGTTTTTT,CASSGETSGFGELFF
TRBV5-6,TRBJ2-3,many,NA,TGTGCCAGCAGCTTGGGTGCCCACACAGATACGCAGTATTTT,CASSLGAHTDTQYF
TRBV7-2,TRBJ2-3,many,TRBD2,TGTGCCAGCAGATCCACTAGCGGCACAGATACGCAGTATTTT,CASRSTSGTDTQYF
TRBV19,TRBJ2-1,many,NA,TGTGCCAGTAGTCCCACGGGGGGCCTTGAGCAGTTCTTC,CASSPTGGLEQFF
TRBV5-1,TRBJ1-2,many,NA,TGCGCCAGCAGCGACAATAGCCTGAGAGTGGGCTACACCTTC,CASSDNSLRVGYTF
TRBV28,TRBJ2-1,many,NA,TGTGGTAGCGGATACAATGAGCAGTTCTTC,CGSGYNEQFF
TRBV5-5,TRBJ2-5,many,TRBD1,TGTGCCAGCAGCCAGACAGGGATGGGGGAGACCCAGTACTTC,CASSQTGMGETQYF
TRBV5-1,TRBJ2-7,many,NA,TGCGCCAGCAGCTCCGACATCAACGGATACGAGCAGTACTTC,CASSSDINGYEQYF
TRBV28,TRBJ1-2,few,TRBD1,TGTGCCAGCAGTGGGGGTGACAGGGAGTTGCTTGATGGCTACACCTTC,CASSGGDRELLDGYTF
TRBV12-5,TRBJ2-7,many,TRBD1,TGTGCTAGTATCGGGCCCTCACCACGGGGGACAGGGGACTACGAGCAGTACTTC,CASIGPSPRGTGDYEQYF
TRBV28,TRBJ1-3,NA,NA,TGTGCCAGCAGTCCCGTAAACAGGGTCGACTCTGGAAACGCCATATATTTT,CASSPVNRVDSGNAIYF
TRBV27,TRBJ1-2,many,NA,TGTGCCAGCAGTTTGTCTCGGATCGGGGCAGGAGGCTACACCTTC,CASSLSRIGAGGYTF
TRBV2,TRBJ2-5,many,TRBD2,TGTGCCAGCAGTGAAGCGTCAGCGGGAGGGAAGTTAGAGACCCAGTACTTC,CASSEASAGGKLETQYF
TRBV11-2,TRBJ1-2,many,NA,TGTGCCAGCAGCTTGTGGGACGTTAATATCGGTGGCTACACCTTC,CASSLWDVNIGGYTF
TRBV7-2,TRBJ2-1,many,NA,TGTGCCAGCAGCATTAGTATCTCCTACAATGAGCAGTTCTTC,CASSISISYNEQFF